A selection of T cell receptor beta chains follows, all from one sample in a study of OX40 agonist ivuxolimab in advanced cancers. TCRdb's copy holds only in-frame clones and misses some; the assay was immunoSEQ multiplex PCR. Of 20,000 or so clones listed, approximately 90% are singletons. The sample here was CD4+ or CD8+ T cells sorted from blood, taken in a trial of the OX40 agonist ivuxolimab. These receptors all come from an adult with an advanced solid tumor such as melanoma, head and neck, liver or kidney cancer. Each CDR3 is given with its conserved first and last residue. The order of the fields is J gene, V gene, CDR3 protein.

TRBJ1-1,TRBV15,CATSRVTGQGEADTEAFF
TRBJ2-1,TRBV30,CAWSVQVNEQFF
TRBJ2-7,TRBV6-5,CASSYFGSTYEQYF
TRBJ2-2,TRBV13,CASSSSPLGTGELFF
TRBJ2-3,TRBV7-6,CASSLRVGLPVDTQYF
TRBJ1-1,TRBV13,CASSLGWGTNTEAFF
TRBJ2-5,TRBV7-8,CASSSLETQYF
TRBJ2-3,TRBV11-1,CASTVRGNTDTQYF
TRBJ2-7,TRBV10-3,CAIREGQVYEQYF
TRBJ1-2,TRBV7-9,CASSLQQGYGYTF
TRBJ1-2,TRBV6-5,CASSYSTDYGYTF
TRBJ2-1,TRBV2,CASSGLLLAGGRNEQFF
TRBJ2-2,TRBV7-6,CASSPGSRELFF
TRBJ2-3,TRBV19,CASSEGVISTDTQYF
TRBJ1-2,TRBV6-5,CASSYHARYGYTF
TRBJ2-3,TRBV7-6,CASSRRSRTDTQYF
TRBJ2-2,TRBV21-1,CATTPQGLTGELFF
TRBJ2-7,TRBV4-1,CASSQESFTLLLGGSSYEQYF
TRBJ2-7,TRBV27,CASSLSPRERPYEQYF
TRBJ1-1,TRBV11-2,CASSLGDLQLTVRTEAFF
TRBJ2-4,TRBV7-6,CASSSDSKNIQYF
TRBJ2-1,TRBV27,CASSLSSDGNEQFF
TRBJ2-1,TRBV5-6,CASSAGLAGVKNEQFF
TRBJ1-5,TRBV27,CASIAPRDKSQHF
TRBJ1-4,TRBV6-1,CASSGYTGKDNEKLFF
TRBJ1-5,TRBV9,CASSVGPVGQPQHF
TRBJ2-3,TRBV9,CASRGLASTDTQYF
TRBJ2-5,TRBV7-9,CASSPTAQETQYF
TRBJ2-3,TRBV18,CASSPGDVGTDTQYF
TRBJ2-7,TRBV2,CASSSGGREQYF
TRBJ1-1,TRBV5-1,CASSWTNGGGVAFF
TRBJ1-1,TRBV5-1,CASAQGQEAFF
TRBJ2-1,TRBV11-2,CASSLGPAMSSYEQFF
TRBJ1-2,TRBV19,CASSIARTDLNYGYTF
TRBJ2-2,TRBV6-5,CASSYSTGDTGELFF
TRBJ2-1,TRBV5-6,CASSFGFGGEYNEQFF
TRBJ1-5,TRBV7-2,CASSLRTGGGQPQHF
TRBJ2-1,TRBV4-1,CASSQRQSSYNEQFF
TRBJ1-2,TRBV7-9,CASSATEVWGYTF
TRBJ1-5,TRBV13,CASSARGGNQPQHF
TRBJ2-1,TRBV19,CASQRGGQYNEQFF
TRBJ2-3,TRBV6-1,CASRGTSGSADTQYF
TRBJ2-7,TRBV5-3,CARTPSSYEQYF
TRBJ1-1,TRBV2,CASSDSPNKLMNTEAFF
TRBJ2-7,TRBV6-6,CASRYRGGYEQYF
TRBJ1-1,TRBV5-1,CASSPDGGGAEAFF
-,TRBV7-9,CASSSKQGRGDYEQYF
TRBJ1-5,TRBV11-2,CASSHGQGTSGNQPQHF
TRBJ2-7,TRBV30,CAWSSRLAGGRYSYEQYF
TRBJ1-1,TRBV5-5,CASSPEPGTVLHEAFF
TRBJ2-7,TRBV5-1,CASSLIKVDPRLAVEQYF
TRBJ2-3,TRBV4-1,CASSQPLAGLTDTQYF
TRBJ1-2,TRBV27,CASSLTGRGYGYTF
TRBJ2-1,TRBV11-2,CASSLVTSGYNEQFF
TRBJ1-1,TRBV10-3,CAISESSTEAFF
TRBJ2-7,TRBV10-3,CAVMGGARDEQYF
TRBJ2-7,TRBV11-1,CASSEGLARGVEQYF
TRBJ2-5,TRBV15,CATGLGTTKETQYF